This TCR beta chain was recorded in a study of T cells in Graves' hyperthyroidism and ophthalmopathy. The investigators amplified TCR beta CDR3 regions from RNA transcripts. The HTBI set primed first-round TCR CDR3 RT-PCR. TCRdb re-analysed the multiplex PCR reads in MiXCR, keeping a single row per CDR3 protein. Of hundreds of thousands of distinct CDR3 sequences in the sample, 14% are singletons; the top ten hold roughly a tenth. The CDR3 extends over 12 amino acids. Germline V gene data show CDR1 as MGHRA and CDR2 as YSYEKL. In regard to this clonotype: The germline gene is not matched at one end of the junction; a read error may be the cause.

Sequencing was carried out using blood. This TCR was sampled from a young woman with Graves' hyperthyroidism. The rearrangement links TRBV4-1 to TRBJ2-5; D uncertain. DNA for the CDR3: TGCGCCAGCAGCCAAACCTCGACACCCCACCACTTC. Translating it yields CASSQTSTPHHF.